The rows below give T cell receptor beta chains drawn from one sample of a study of response to subunit inactivated influenza vaccine. TCRdb re-called the RT-PCR reads through MiXCR, storing one row per CDR3 protein. The table includes hundreds of thousands of distinct CDR3 sequences, 14% detected once. Sequenced material: PBMCs from blood, taken 14 to 15 days before vaccination. The receptors here all came from a man aged 45-60 years who received an inactivated influenza vaccine. Both conserved end residues are part of each CDR3. The D gene is left open where the match is weak. Clone size is given for some rows only: seen once, a few or many times, or a class if the clone is expanded.

clone_size	v_call	d_call	cdr3_length	j_call	cdr3_aa	cdr3_nt
many	TRBV5-1	-	14	TRBJ1-1	CASSSLTGNTEAFF	TGCGCCAGCAGCTCCCTCACAGGTAACACTGAAGCTTTCTTT
few	TRBV20-1	-	15	TRBJ1-5	CSARGGRISNQPQHF	TGCAGTGCTAGAGGAGGCAGGATTAGCAATCAGCCCCAGCATTTT
-	TRBV5-1	TRBD1	13	TRBJ2-7	CASSTGTGLEQYF	TGCGCCAGCAGCACCGGGACAGGGCTCGAGCAGTACTTC
many	TRBV2	-	14	TRBJ2-1	CASSEGPAINEQFF	TGTGCCAGCAGTGAAGGACCAGCTATCAATGAGCAGTTCTTC
-	TRBV5-4	-	13	TRBJ1-6	CASSLYSNSPLHF	TGTGCCAGCAGCTTGTACAGTAATTCACCCCTCCACTTT
-	TRBV15	TRBD2	15	TRBJ2-1	CATTDGLAGLEEQFF	TGTGCCACGACCGATGGACTAGCGGGCCTGGAGGAGCAGTTCTTC
few	TRBV20-1	-	13	TRBJ2-5	CSAKGQFQETQYF	TGCAGTGCAAAAGGACAGTTCCAAGAGACCCAGTACTTC
-	TRBV5-6	TRBD2	18	TRBJ2-1	CASSFRAAVAGAYNEQFF	TGTGCCAGCAGCTTTAGGGCGGCTGTGGCGGGGGCCTACAATGAGCAGTTCTTC
few	TRBV11-2	-	14	TRBJ2-3	CASSLGWDTDTQYF	TGTGCCAGCAGCTTAGGCTGGGACACAGATACGCAGTATTTT
-	TRBV12-3/TRBV12-4	TRBD2	14	TRBJ2-1	CASYPSGSRTGQFF	TGTGCCAGCTATCCTAGCGGGTCCCGCACTGGGCAGTTCTTC
many	TRBV28	-	14	TRBJ1-6	CASSLSAGTRRLHF	TGTGCCAGCAGTTTATCAGCAGGGACTCGCAGGCTCCACTTT
many	TRBV10-2	-	17	TRBJ2-3	CASSDFWIQGLKNTQYF	TGCGCCAGCAGTGACTTCTGGATCCAGGGGTTGAAGAATACGCAGTATTTT
few	TRBV2	TRBD1	15	TRBJ1-5	CASSEIGQGHQPQHF	TGTGCCAGCAGTGAAATAGGACAGGGCCATCAGCCCCAGCATTTT
few	TRBV2	-	13	TRBJ2-1	CASGAGRLNEQFF	TGTGCCAGCGGGGCGGGGAGGTTAAATGAGCAGTTCTTC
few	TRBV19	TRBD1	14	TRBJ2-3	CASEDRGLTDTQYF	TGTGCCAGTGAGGACAGGGGGCTCACAGATACGCAGTATTTT
many	TRBV5-1	TRBD1	15	TRBJ2-1	CASSLGQGRYNEQFF	TGCGCCAGCAGCTTGGGACAGGGGCGCTACAATGAGCAGTTCTTC
-	TRBV20-1	-	17	TRBJ2-3	CSAITTGRGNAADTQYF	TGCAGTGCTATCACCACTGGGAGAGGTAATGCGGCAGATACGCAGTATTTT
-	TRBV10-2	TRBD1	15	TRBJ2-1	CASSLHGTAYNEQFF	TGCGCCAGCAGTCTTCATGGGACAGCCTACAATGAGCAGTTCTTC
-	TRBV3-1	TRBD2	17	TRBJ2-3	CASSQGQGGSFPDTQYF	TGTGCCTCCTCCCAAGGACAAGGCGGGAGTTTCCCAGATACGCAGTATTTT
few	TRBV29-1	TRBD1	13	TRBJ2-7	CSARRGLGYEQYF	TGCAGCGCGCGCAGGGGGCTTGGGTACGAGCAGTACTTC
-	TRBV19	TRBD1	13	TRBJ1-2	CATTGQPSYGYTF	TGTGCCACTACGGGACAGCCGTCCTATGGCTACACCTTC
many	TRBV12-3/TRBV12-4	-	14	TRBJ2-2	CASSFRQSTGELFF	TGTGCCAGCAGTTTCCGGCAGTCCACCGGGGAGCTGTTTTTT
-	TRBV11-2	TRBD1	15	TRBJ2-5	CASSLDLGTGETQYF	TGTGCCAGCAGCTTAGATCTAGGGACAGGGGAGACCCAGTACTTC
few	TRBV20-1	-	15	TRBJ2-7	CSASLIGLGIYEQYF	TGCAGTGCTAGCTTAATCGGCCTAGGGATCTACGAGCAGTACTTC
many	TRBV25-1	-	15	TRBJ2-5	CASSEPFGPQETQYF	TGTGCCAGCAGTGAGCCCTTTGGTCCCCAAGAGACCCAGTACTTC
-	TRBV12-3/TRBV12-4	TRBD1	14	TRBJ2-5	CASSAGTGLKTQYF	TGTGCCAGCAGCGCGGGGACAGGGTTAAAGACCCAGTACTTC
-	TRBV6-2/TRBV6-3	TRBD2	15	TRBJ2-1	CASSYRAGGNNEQFF	TGTGCCAGCAGTTACCGAGCGGGAGGGAATAATGAGCAGTTCTTC
-	TRBV11-2	TRBD2	21	TRBJ2-5	CASSLRDPRLLAGGSGETQYF	TGTGCCAGCAGCTTACGGGACCCCCGGCTACTAGCGGGGGGATCGGGAGAGACCCAGTACTTC
many	TRBV13	-	15	TRBJ2-7	CASSDSRQGSYEQYF	TGTGCCAGCAGCGACTCCCGGCAGGGGTCCTACGAGCAGTACTTC
few	TRBV10-3	TRBD1	14	TRBJ1-2	CAIRAEGTGFGYTF	TGTGCCATCAGGGCAGAGGGGACAGGGTTTGGCTACACCTTC
-	TRBV7-2	TRBD1	15	TRBJ1-6	CASSPGGVDNSPLHF	TGTGCCAGCAGCCCAGGGGGGGTAGATAATTCACCCCTCCACTTT
-	TRBV3-1	TRBD2	15	TRBJ2-3	CASSQSLADGDTQYF	TGTGCCAGCAGCCAAAGCCTAGCGGATGGGGATACGCAGTATTTT
-	TRBV5-6	TRBD1	15	TRBJ1-2	CASSSPDRAGRGYTF	TGTGCCAGCAGCTCGCCGGACAGGGCGGGTCGTGGCTACACCTTC
-	TRBV4-3	-	15	TRBJ1-5	CASSQDSQGTQPQHF	TGCGCCAGCAGCCAAGACTCACAGGGTACTCAGCCCCAGCATTTT
few	TRBV29-1	-	12	TRBJ1-1	CSVDSGGTEAFF	TGCAGCGTGGACTCTGGGGGAACTGAAGCTTTCTTT
-	TRBV20-1	-	11	TRBJ2-1	CSAYWGTEQFF	TGCAGTGCATATTGGGGCACCGAGCAGTTCTTC
-	TRBV20-1	-	15	TRBJ1-4	CSARDLGTSEEKLFF	TGCAGTGCTAGAGATCTTGGTACATCGGAGGAAAAACTGTTTTTT
-	TRBV2	-	12	TRBJ1-6	CASRGVNSPLHF	TGTGCCAGCAGGGGAGTTAATTCACCCCTCCACTTT
-	TRBV29-1	-	11	TRBJ1-4	CSGRSNEKLFF	TGCAGCGGGCGAAGTAATGAAAAACTGTTTTTT
many	TRBV18	TRBD2	14	TRBJ2-7	CASSPASGSYEQYF	TGTGCCAGCTCACCGGCTAGCGGGAGCTACGAGCAGTACTTC
-	TRBV4-3	-	15	TRBJ1-1	CASSQSGHLNSEAFF	TGCGCCAGCAGCCAATCGGGACACCTGAATTCTGAAGCTTTCTTT
-	TRBV7-6	-	14	TRBJ2-1	CASSLGAGPNEQFF	TGTGCCAGCAGCTTAGGGGCGGGGCCCAATGAGCAGTTCTTC
-	TRBV28	-	14	TRBJ2-1	CASSFVATVNEQFF	TGTGCCAGCAGTTTTGTCGCCACGGTGAATGAGCAGTTCTTC
few	TRBV9	TRBD1	22	TRBJ1-5	CASSTQGEDRDKGGGLNQPQHF	TGTGCCAGCAGCACGCAAGGGGAAGACCGGGACAAAGGAGGGGGCCTCAATCAGCCCCAGCATTTT
few	TRBV11-2	-	13	TRBJ1-2	CASSSAGAHGYTF	TGTGCCAGCAGCTCGGCAGGGGCCCATGGCTACACCTTC
many	TRBV7-9	TRBD2	15	TRBJ2-3	CASSLTSGRTDTQYF	TGTGCCAGCAGCTTGACTAGCGGGAGGACAGATACGCAGTATTTT
-	TRBV11-2	-	15	TRBJ2-3	CASSPRGAEIDTQYF	TGTGCCAGCAGCCCTCGGGGGGCCGAGATAGATACGCAGTATTTT
many	TRBV7-9	-	11	TRBJ2-2	CASSRHGELFF	TGTGCCAGCAGCCGCCACGGGGAGCTGTTTTTT
many	TRBV7-9	-	12	TRBJ1-2	CASSGSDGGYTF	TGTGCCAGCAGCGGGAGCGATGGTGGCTACACCTTC
few	TRBV9	-	15	TRBJ2-3	CASSRGGAGTDTQYF	TGTGCCAGCAGCAGGGGGGGAGCCGGCACAGATACGCAGTATTTT
few	TRBV12-3/TRBV12-4	-	17	TRBJ2-6	CASSEGQLYSGANVLTF	TGTGCCAGCAGTGAAGGACAGTTGTACTCTGGGGCCAACGTCCTGACTTTC
few	TRBV27	-	13	TRBJ2-7	CASSLSESSEPYF	TGTGCCAGCAGTTTATCGGAGAGTTCCGAGCCGTACTTC
few	TRBV20-1	TRBD2	16	TRBJ2-7	CSAFIGTSGAPGQQYF	TGCAGTGCTTTTATCGGGACTAGCGGGGCCCCCGGGCAGCAGTACTTC
many	TRBV6-1	-	14	TRBJ1-2	CATSAGGPNYGYTF	TGTGCCACCTCGGCAGGAGGACCAAACTATGGCTACACCTTC
few	TRBV13	-	16	TRBJ2-7	CASSLGPGFSSYEQYF	TGTGCCAGCAGCTTAGGCCCAGGCTTCAGCTCCTACGAGCAGTACTTC
few	TRBV4-1	TRBD1	16	TRBJ1-4	CASSPTGRATNEKLFF	TGCGCCAGCAGCCCGACAGGGCGGGCGACTAATGAAAAACTGTTTTTT
few	TRBV29-1	TRBD2	12	TRBJ2-7	CSVEAGASEQYF	TGCAGCGTTGAGGCGGGAGCAAGCGAGCAGTACTTC